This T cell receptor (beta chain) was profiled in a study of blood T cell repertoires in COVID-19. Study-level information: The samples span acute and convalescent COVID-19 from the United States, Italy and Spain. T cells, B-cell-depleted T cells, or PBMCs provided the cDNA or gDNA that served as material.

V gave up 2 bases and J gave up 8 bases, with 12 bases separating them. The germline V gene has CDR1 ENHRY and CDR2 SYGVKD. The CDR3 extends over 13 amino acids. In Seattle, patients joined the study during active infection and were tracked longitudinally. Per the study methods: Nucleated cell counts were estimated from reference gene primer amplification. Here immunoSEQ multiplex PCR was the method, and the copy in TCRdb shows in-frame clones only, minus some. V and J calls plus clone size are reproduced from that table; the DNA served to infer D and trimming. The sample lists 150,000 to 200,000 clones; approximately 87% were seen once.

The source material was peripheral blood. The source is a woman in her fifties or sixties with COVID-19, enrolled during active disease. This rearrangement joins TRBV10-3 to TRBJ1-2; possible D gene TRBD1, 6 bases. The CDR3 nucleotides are TGTGCCATCAGTGAGACGGGACATGCGGGCTACACCTTC. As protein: CAISETGHAGYTF.